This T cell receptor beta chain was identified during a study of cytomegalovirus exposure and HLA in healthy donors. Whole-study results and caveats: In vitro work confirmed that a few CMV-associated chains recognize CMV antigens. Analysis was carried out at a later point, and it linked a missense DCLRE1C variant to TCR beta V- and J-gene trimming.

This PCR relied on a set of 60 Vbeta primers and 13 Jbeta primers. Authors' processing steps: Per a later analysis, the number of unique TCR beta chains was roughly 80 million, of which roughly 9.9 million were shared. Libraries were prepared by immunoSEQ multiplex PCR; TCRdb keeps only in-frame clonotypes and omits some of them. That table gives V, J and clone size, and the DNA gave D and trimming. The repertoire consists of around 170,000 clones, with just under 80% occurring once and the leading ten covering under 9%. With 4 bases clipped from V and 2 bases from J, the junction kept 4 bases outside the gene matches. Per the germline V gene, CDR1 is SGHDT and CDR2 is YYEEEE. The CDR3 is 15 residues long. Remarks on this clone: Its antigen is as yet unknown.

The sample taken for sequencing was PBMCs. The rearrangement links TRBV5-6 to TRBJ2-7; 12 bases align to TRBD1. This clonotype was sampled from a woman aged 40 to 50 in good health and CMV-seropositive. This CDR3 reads CASSGGTGGTYEQYF. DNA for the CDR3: TGTGCCAGCAGCGGGGGGACAGGGGGCACCTACGAGCAGTACTTC.